This passage covers 17 T cell receptor beta chains from one sample sequenced in a study of shared clonotypes between healthy human individuals. This table comes from immunoSEQ multiplex PCR, and its TCRdb copy is limited to in-frame clones, with some not included. The sample yields fewer than 2.5 million clones, approximately 93% seen once. Input material: naive CD4+ T cells from PBMCs. This sample's subset: CD45RA+ positively selected. These receptors were collected from a man aged 18 to 30 in good health. Some clones in this sample may be carry-over from other donors' samples.

The chain carries TRBV7-3 and TRBJ1-6; TRBD1 aligns across 8 bases. This CDR3 region has 15 residues. J was trimmed by 6 bases and V by 0 bases; bases with no gene match: 1. Germline CDR1 is SGHTA and CDR2 is FQGTGA. Written as DNA, the CDR3 is TGTGCCAGCAGCTTAACTGGACAGGGTAATTCACCCCTCCACTTT. Protein sequence: CASSLTGQGNSPLHF. Complete variable domain (other parts from reference TRBV7-3 and TRBJ1-6): GAGVSQTPSNKVTEKGKYVELRCDPISGHTALYWYRQSLGQGPEFLIYFQGTGAADDSGLPNDRFFAVRPEGSVSTLKIQRTERGDSAVYLCASSLTGQGNSPLHFGNGTRLTVT.

This chain links TRBV7-9 with TRBJ1-2; D uncertain. This CDR3 is built from 13 residues. CDR1 SEHNR and CDR2 FQNEAQ come from the germline V gene (reference sequence). V was shortened by 1 base and J by 7 bases, with 10 bases between the two germline ends. CDR3 nucleotides: TGTGCCAGCAGCTTAGGTACGCCCGGTGGCTACACCTTC. It encodes CASSLGTPGGYTF.

The V gene is TRBV6-1, the J gene TRBJ2-7, with 12 positions matching TRBD2. Trimming cost V 4 bases and J 7 bases; bases outside gene matches: 8. Germline loops: CDR1 MNHNS, CDR2 SASEGT. The CDR3 has 15 amino acids. Here the CDR3 DNA reads TGTGCCAGCAGTGCCCCTAGCGGGAGGGCACGTGAGCAGTACTTC. It specifies CASSAPSGRAREQYF.

This chain links TRBV11-1 with TRBJ2-3; 11 positions match TRBD2. CDR1 is SGHAT and CDR2 is FQDESV in the germline V gene (reference sequence). The CDR3 consists of 13 residues. The trim removed 8 bases at V and 9 bases at J, leaving 7 bases unmatched. The CDR3 DNA reads TGTGCCAGCCGTCTAGCGGGGGGTGGGACGCAGTATTTT. It translates to CASRLAGGGTQYF.

V is TRBV10-3 and J is TRBJ2-7, with D possibly being TRBD2 (6 bases). CDR1 and CDR2 from the germline V gene are ENHRY and SYGVKD. V lost 4 bases and J lost 4, with 14 bases in between. The CDR3 consists of 14 residues. This CDR3 reads CAISGGAEPYEQYF. The DNA of the CDR3 is TGTGCCATCAGTGGCGGGGCGGAGCCATACGAGCAGTACTTC.

V is TRBV9 and J is TRBJ2-7; D gene unclear. Trimming took off 0 bases at V and 3 bases at J, with 13 bases between the two ends. This CDR3 comprises 15 residues. CDR1 SGDLS and CDR2 YYNGEE come from the germline V gene. The CDR3 region has the DNA TGTGCCAGCAGCGTAGAAAGTGCTAGTTTCTACGAGCAGTACTTC. The encoded protein is CASSVESASFYEQYF.

The chain uses TRBV11-2 and TRBJ2-7, with D hard to call. This CDR3 has 13 amino acids. Germline CDR1 SGHAT, CDR2 FQNNGV. V dropped 1 base and J dropped 3 bases, with 7 bases sitting between them. The CDR3 reads CASSLVYRYEQYF. CDR3 DNA: TGTGCCAGCAGCTTAGTATACCGCTACGAGCAGTACTTC.

This chain connects TRBV7-9 to TRBJ2-5, with D perhaps matching TRBD1 (6 bases). CDR3 size: 17 residues. V lost 5 bases to trimming and J lost 2 bases, with 21 bases between them. The germline gives CDR1 SEHNR, CDR2 FQNEAQ (reference sequence). The CDR3 here is CASSPVSGSGTQETQYF. In DNA form, the CDR3 reads TGTGCCAGCAGCCCAGTTTCCGGGTCGGGGACACAAGAGACCCAGTACTTC.

V and J are TRBV19 and TRBJ1-2; 8 bases are a match to TRBD1. The CDR3 runs to 16 residues. The V and J ends lost 6 bases and 4 bases, in that order; junction bases with no gene match: 13. Germline-derived CDR1 and CDR2 are LNHDA and SQIVND (reference sequence). CDR3 nucleotide sequence: TGTGCCAGTAGCCCTGACCCCAGGGGGCTAGGCTATGGCTACACCTTC. Its protein is CASSPDPRGLGYGYTF.

V and J are TRBV7-2 and TRBJ1-2, with 9 bases that match TRBD1. This CDR3 has 15 residues. Germline-derived CDR1 and CDR2 are SGHTA and FQGNSA. The ends lost 4 bases at V and 2 bases at J; junction bases unmatched: 5. CDR3 sequence reads: CASSSAGTGNYGYTF. The CDR3 nucleotides read TGTGCCAGCAGCTCAGCCGGGACAGGGAACTATGGCTACACCTTC.

This clone was detected once. This rearrangement joins TRBV10-2 to TRBJ1-5; 8 nucleotides match TRBD1. V lost 6 bases and J lost 2; bases outside the gene matches: 3. The CDR3 contains 14 residues. CDR1 is WSHSY, CDR2 SAAADI, per germline. CDR3 loop: CASRKTGGNQPQHF. CDR3 nucleotide sequence: TGCGCCAGCAGGAAGACAGGGGGCAATCAGCCCCAGCATTTT.

The chain uses TRBV28 and TRBJ1-1; D might be TRBD1 (5 bases). This CDR3 is 14 amino acids long. Trimming cost V 8 bases and J 10 bases, with 23 bases left between them. Germline V gives CDR1 MDHEN, CDR2 SYDVKM. The DNA of the CDR3 is TGTGCCAGCTCAAACTCGGGACGCGGTTACCGAGCTTTCTTT. Translating it yields CASSNSGRGYRAFF. Drawing the rest from reference TRBV28 and TRBJ1-1, the complete variable domain is DVKVTQSSRYLVKRTGEKVFLECVQDMDHENMFWYRQDPGLGLRLIYFSYDVKMKEKGDIPEGYSVSREKKERFSLILESASTNQTSMYLCASSNSGRGYRAFFGQGTRLTVV.

The J gene is TRBJ2-3, the V gene TRBV9, with D unresolved. Germline CDR1 and CDR2: SGDLS and YYNGEE. Trimming left V 4 bases short and J 2 bases short, with 8 bases between. The CDR3 covers 13 residues. Here the CDR3 DNA reads TGTGCCAGCAGCCCGGCTTCCACAGATACGCAGTATTTT. Its translation is CASSPASTDTQYF. Using reference TRBV9 and TRBJ2-3 for the parts outside the CDR3, the full variable domain is DSGVTQTPKHLITATGQRVTLRCSPRSGDLSVYWYQQSLDQGLQFLIQYYNGEERAKGNILERFSAQQFPDLHSELNLSSLELGDSALYFCASSPASTDTQYFGPGTRLTVL.

The chain carries TRBV5-8 and TRBJ1-4, with a tentative D call TRBD1 (5 bases). V gave up 2 bases and J gave up 8 bases, with 19 bases separating them. Germline CDR1 is SGHTS and CDR2 is YDEGEE. The CDR3 contains 16 residues. The CDR3 region is CASSFGGGGYLEKLFF. The CDR3 coding sequence is TGTGCCAGCAGCTTCGGGGGGGGAGGTTACCTCGAAAAACTGTTTTTT.

V is TRBV9 and J is TRBJ2-6, with D possibly matching TRBD1 (6 bases). V lost 2 bases to trimming and J lost 3 bases, with 21 bases between them. CDR3 length: 19 amino acids. Germline lookup yields CDR1 SGDLS and CDR2 YYNGEE. This CDR3 is CASSVPSQMNRVGANVLTF. Written as DNA, the CDR3 is TGTGCCAGCAGCGTCCCGAGCCAAATGAACAGGGTTGGGGCCAACGTCCTGACTTTC.

This chain links TRBV28 with TRBJ2-6; D gene uncertain. Germline values: CDR1 MDHEN, CDR2 SYDVKM. The CDR3 loop spans 15 amino acids. Trimming took off 2 bases at V and 0 bases at J, with 5 bases between the two ends. CDR3 region: CASSLSTSGANVLTF. As DNA, the CDR3 is TGTGCCAGCAGTTTAAGTACCTCTGGGGCCAACGTCCTGACTTTC. The variable domain in full, completed from reference TRBV28 and TRBJ2-6, reads DVKVTQSSRYLVKRTGEKVFLECVQDMDHENMFWYRQDPGLGLRLIYFSYDVKMKEKGDIPEGYSVSREKKERFSLILESASTNQTSMYLCASSLSTSGANVLTFGAGSRLTVL.

Concerning this clone: The sample holds other DNA sequences that translate to the same CDR3. The genes are TRBV6-5 and TRBJ2-1; 10 nucleotides line up with TRBD2. The CDR3 sequence is 12 residues long. The junction had 0 bases not matched to a gene; V was cut back by 4 bases and J by 9 bases. Looked up from germline, CDR1 is MNHEY and CDR2 is SVGAGI. The chain's CDR3 is CASSSSGGEQFF. CDR3 coding DNA: TGTGCCAGCAGTTCTAGCGGGGGTGAGCAGTTCTTC.